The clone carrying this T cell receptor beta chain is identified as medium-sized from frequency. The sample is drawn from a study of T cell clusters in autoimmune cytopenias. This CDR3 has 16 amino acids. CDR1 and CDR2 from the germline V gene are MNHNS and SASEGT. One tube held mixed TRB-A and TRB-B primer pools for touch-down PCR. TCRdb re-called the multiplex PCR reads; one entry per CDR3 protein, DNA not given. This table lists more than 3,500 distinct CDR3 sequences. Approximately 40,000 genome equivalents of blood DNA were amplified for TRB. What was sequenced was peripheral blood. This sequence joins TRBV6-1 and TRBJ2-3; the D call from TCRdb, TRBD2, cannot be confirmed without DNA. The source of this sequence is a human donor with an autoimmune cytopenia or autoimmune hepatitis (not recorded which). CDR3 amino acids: CASSEGTSGRTDTQYF.